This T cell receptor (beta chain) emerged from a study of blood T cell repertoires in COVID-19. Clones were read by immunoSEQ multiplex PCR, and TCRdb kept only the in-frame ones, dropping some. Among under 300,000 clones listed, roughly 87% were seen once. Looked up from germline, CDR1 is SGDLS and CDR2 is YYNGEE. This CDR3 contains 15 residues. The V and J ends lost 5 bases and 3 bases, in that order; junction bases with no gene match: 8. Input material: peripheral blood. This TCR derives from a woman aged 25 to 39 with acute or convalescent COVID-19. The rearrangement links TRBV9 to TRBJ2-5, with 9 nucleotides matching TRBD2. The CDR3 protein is CASSGYSGREETQYF. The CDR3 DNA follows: TGTGCCAGCAGTGGTTATAGCGGGAGAGAAGAGACCCAGTACTTC.